This T cell receptor (beta chain) was recovered during a study of cytomegalovirus exposure and HLA in healthy donors. Overall study results and limits: TCR association rates varied by HLA locus in a later analysis, with DRB1 highest and HLA-C lowest. Most observed TCR sequences were rare, whereas some public TCRs were detected in many donors. Researchers reported in a later analysis that a missense DCLRE1C variant was tied to TCR beta V- and J-gene trimming.

On this clone itself: What it recognizes is unknown.

V lost 1 base and J lost 1; bases outside the gene matches: 1. Per germline, CDR1 SGHRS and CDR2 YFSETQ. This CDR3 region has 14 residues. Amplification used 60 Vbeta primers and 13 Jbeta primers. The method was immunoSEQ multiplex PCR; TCRdb's version includes in-frame clones alone and lacks a portion of them. Among 92,000 or so clones listed, over 55% were seen once. This chain links TRBV5-1 with TRBJ1-2; the match to TRBD1 covers 7 bases. This sequence was found in a woman aged 50 to 65 in good health and CMV-seropositive. What was sequenced was PBMCs. CDR3 DNA: TGCGCCAGCAGCTTGACAGGGGTTAACTATGGCTACACCTTC. Amino acid sequence: CASSLTGVNYGYTF.